The rows below give T cell receptor beta chains drawn from one sample of a study of T cell responses to AZD1222 COVID-19 vaccine. Clones were sequenced by immunoSEQ multiplex PCR, and TCRdb holds only the in-frame ones, with some missing. This sample yields around 66,000 clones, of which 79% are seen a single time; roughly 25% belongs to the top ten. Material: peripheral blood, obtained on day 0 of MenACWY control vaccination. These receptors came from an adult in good health. The CDR3 runs from the conserved cysteine through the conserved F or W. The order of the fields is V gene, J gene, D gene, clone size, CDR3 DNA, CDR3 protein. The D gene is left open where the match is weak. Expanded clones get a size class; other rows say once, few or many, or leave the size out.

>TRBV2|TRBJ2-3|TRBD2|-
TGTGCCACCTCCCGGGAGGGAATTGGCGATACGCAGTATTTT
CATSREGIGDTQYF
>TRBV19|TRBJ2-2|TRBD2|few
TGTGCCAGTAGTATTACCCTAGGACTAGCGGGGACCGGGGAGCTGTTTTTT
CASSITLGLAGTGELFF
>TRBV11-2|TRBJ1-2|-|-
TGTGCCAGCAGCGAGTCAGGGGCTGGCTACACCTTC
CASSESGAGYTF
>TRBV3-1/TRBV3-2|TRBJ2-3|-|-
TGTGCCAGCAGCCAAGCAGATACGCAGTATTTT
CASSQADTQYF
>TRBV6-1|TRBJ2-5|-|-
TGTGCCAGCAGTGAACAGGAAGAGACCCAGTACTTC
CASSEQEETQYF
>TRBV12-3/TRBV12-4|TRBJ1-1|-|-
TGTGCCAGCAGCCCCACAGTTAACACTGAAGCTTTCTTT
CASSPTVNTEAFF
>TRBV28|TRBJ1-4|-|-
TGTGCCAGCAGTACCCGGGACCCCTGGGCGGAACTGTTTTTT
CASSTRDPWAELFF
>TRBV5-6|TRBJ1-3|-|-
TGTGCCAGCAGCTTGGCGGATGGAAACACCATATATTTT
CASSLADGNTIYF
>TRBV5-1|TRBJ1-1|-|-
TGCGCCAGCAGCTTGGCTGCGGGCCCCGAACGAGGCGCTTTCTTT
CASSLAAGPERGAFF
>TRBV12-3/TRBV12-4|TRBJ2-7|-|-
TGTGCCAGCAGTTTTGGGGCACCCCCCGAGCAGTACTTC
CASSFGAPPEQYF
>TRBV5-4|TRBJ1-4|-|-
TGTGCCAGCAGCTTGGGGGCCCGGTCTGAAAAACTGTTTTTT
CASSLGARSEKLFF
>TRBV6-2/TRBV6-3|TRBJ2-7|TRBD2|-
TGTGCCAGCAGTTCATATGGACTAGCGAGCTACGAGCAGTACTTC
CASSSYGLASYEQYF
>TRBV11-2|TRBJ2-7|-|-
TGTGCCAGCAGCTTAGGGGCAGGGGGGTACGAGCAGTACTTC
CASSLGAGGYEQYF
>TRBV7-2|TRBJ2-2|-|-
TGTGCCAGCACCTATCGAACGCTAGACGGGGAGCTGTTTTTT
CASTYRTLDGELFF
>TRBV7-9|TRBJ1-1|-|-
TGTGCCAGCAGCTTACGACGTGGAGCTTTCTTT
CASSLRRGAFF
>TRBV7-2|TRBJ2-3|TRBD2|-
TGTGCCAGCAGCTTTGGTGGGGGGAGGGGCACAGATACGCAGTATTTT
CASSFGGGRGTDTQYF
>TRBV2|TRBJ1-1|-|-
TGTGCCAGCAATACCCATCTAATGGGCACTGAAGCTTTCTTT
CASNTHLMGTEAFF
>TRBV29-1|TRBJ1-2|-|-
TGCAGCGCCTCAGATAACTATGGCTACACCTTC
CSASDNYGYTF
>TRBV5-5|TRBJ2-7|TRBD1|-
TGTGCCAGCAGCTTACAGACAGGGTACTACGAGCAGTACTTC
CASSLQTGYYEQYF
>TRBV2|TRBJ2-5|TRBD1|-
TGTGCCAGCAGGGATCTCAGGGGGATCGAGACCCAGTACTTC
CASRDLRGIETQYF
>TRBV10-3|TRBJ2-7|TRBD2|-
TGTGCCATCAGTGATTCGGGACTAGCGGGGGGACTCGAGCAGTACTTC
CAISDSGLAGGLEQYF
>TRBV10-3|TRBJ1-6|-|few
TGTGCCATCAGTGAGAGTGATTCACCCCTCCACTTT
CAISESDSPLHF
>TRBV5-1|TRBJ2-3|-|-
TGCGCCAGCAGCTTGCGAAGGGACCCTACTAGCACAGATACGCAGTATTTT
CASSLRRDPTSTDTQYF